This T cell receptor beta chain was captured in a study of OX40 agonist ivuxolimab in advanced cancers. As for the study in general: The patients received ivuxolimab by intravenous route every 2 weeks at 0.01 to 10 mg/kg. Treatment received earlier with anti-PD-1, anti-PD-L1 or anti-CTLA-4 agents was allowed, and 40% had some. Study-level points and caveats: The CD4+ and CD8+ T cells in the blood had expanded clonally by week 6 at 0.1 to 3.0 mg/kg.

V dropped 0 bases and J dropped 5 bases, with 7 bases sitting between them. CDR1 is SEHNR, CDR2 FQNEAQ, per germline (reference sequence). The CDR3 has 13 amino acids. This table comes from immunoSEQ multiplex PCR, and its TCRdb copy is limited to in-frame clones, with some not included. The sample lists under 20,000 clones, approximately 90% occurring once. As to this clone: Its antigen is unknown.

Blood got drawn at baseline, again on cycle 4 day 1, and then on cycle 7 day 1. The sequence came from an adult with an advanced solid tumor such as melanoma, head and neck, liver or kidney cancer. The rearrangement uses TRBV7-9 and TRBJ1-1; D gene unclear. The material sequenced was CD4+ or CD8+ T cells sorted from blood, taken in a trial of the OX40 agonist ivuxolimab. This chain's CDR3 is CASSLAGDTEAFF. In nucleotides, the CDR3 is TGTGCCAGCAGCTTAGCTGGTGATACTGAAGCTTTCTTT.